Listed here are 21 T cell receptor beta chains from one sample, sequenced in a study of beta chain features in type 1 diabetes. Sequenced material consisted of expressed TCRB transcripts (all of the isolated RNA was reverse transcribed). Sequenced by immunoSEQ multiplex PCR; TCRdb stores in-frame clones only, minus some. The sample comprises about 410,000 clones, approximately 14% of which are singletons, and roughly 0.035% rests with the top ten. Sequenced material: naive CD4+ T cells from blood. Receptors originate from a man younger than 45 in good health.

This clone was recorded a few times. The chain combines TRBV10-3 with TRBJ2-7; no firm D call. V was clipped by 0 bases and J by 7 bases, with 10 bases between them. This CDR3 spans 13 amino acids. Germline lookup yields CDR1 ENHRY and CDR2 SYGVKD. This chain's CDR3 is CAISESRRQEQYV. The DNA for the CDR3 is TGTGCCATCAGTGAGTCGCGGAGACAAGAGCAGTACGTC.

This clone was counted a few times. The chain joins TRBV29-1 to TRBJ2-7; the D is unclear. The CDR3 has 13 amino acids. CDR1 and CDR2 (germline): SQVTM, ANQGSEA. Trimming removed 0 bases at V and 6 bases at J, with 12 bases between. CDR3 in amino acids: CSVEDGKNTEQYF. The CDR3 nucleotides are TGCAGCGTTGAAGATGGGAAGAATACCGAGCAGTACTTC.

This clone was seen a handful of times. The V gene is TRBV15, the J gene TRBJ1-5, with 7 bases that match TRBD1. The CDR3 totals 15 residues. J was trimmed by 0 bases and V by 8 bases; bases with no gene match: 7. Per the germline V gene, CDR1 is LNHNV and CDR2 is YYDKDF (reference sequence). CDR3 sequence: CATYGQVYSNQPQHF. The CDR3 DNA sequence: TGTGCCACCTATGGACAGGTCTATAGCAATCAGCCCCAGCATTTT.

This clone occurred a few times. J is TRBJ2-3 and V is TRBV4-1; unclear D gene. Germline V gene lookup returns CDR1 MGHRA and CDR2 YSYEKL. The CDR3 has 13 residues. Trimming took off 1 base at V and 6 bases at J, with 8 bases between the two ends. The CDR3 here is CASSQAPHDTQYF. In DNA form, the CDR3 reads TGCGCCAGCAGCCAAGCCCCCCACGATACGCAGTATTTT.

The rearrangement joins TRBV7-6 to TRBJ2-3; maybe TRBD1 (5 bases). CDR3 length equals 15 residues. V dropped 5 bases and J dropped 5 bases, with 17 bases sitting between them. Germline V gives CDR1 SGHVS, CDR2 FNYEAQ. CDR3 residues: CASSDIDAGIDTQYF. The CDR3 DNA reads as TGTGCCAGCAGCGATATCGACGCAGGGATAGATACGCAGTATTTT.

The chain is built from TRBV6-5 and TRBJ1-5; no reliable D call. Germline V gives CDR1 MNHEY, CDR2 SVGAGI. V dropped 5 bases and J dropped 12 bases, with 14 bases sitting between them. CDR3 length equals 12 residues. The CDR3 protein is CASSRQVQVQHF. The CDR3 DNA reads TGTGCCAGCAGTAGGCAGGTCCAGGTCCAGCATTTT.

The rearrangement uses TRBV7-6 and TRBJ2-1, with 7 bases identical to TRBD1. From germline, CDR1 is SGHVS and CDR2 FNYEAQ. Trimming took 7 bases from V and 9 from J; bases not matched to a gene: 18. CDR3 length equals 16 residues. CDR3 loop: CASTLEIRTGSGEQFF. The DNA for the CDR3 is TGTGCCAGCACTCTAGAAATTAGGACAGGATCGGGTGAGCAGTTCTTC.

This clone was observed a handful of times. CDR3 in DNA: TGTGCCAGCAGCCCAAACAGGTTGGGCTCCTACAATGAGCAGTTCTTC. It specifies CASSPNRLGSYNEQFF. This chain uses TRBV5-6 with TRBJ2-1, with a tentative D call TRBD1 (5 bases). The CDR3 spans 16 residues. Germline V lookup: CDR1 SGHDT, CDR2 YYEEEE. With 4 bases removed from V and 0 bases from J, the gap between germline ends came to 14 bases. Variable domain in full (rest from reference TRBV5-6 and TRBJ2-1): DAGVTQSPTHLIKTRGQQVTLRCSPKSGHDTVSWYQQALGQGPQFIFQYYEEEERQRGNFPDRFSGHQFPNYSSELNVNALLLGDSALYLCASSPNRLGSYNEQFFGPGTRLTVL.

J is TRBJ1-5 and V is TRBV30; D is undetermined. CDR1 GTSNPN and CDR2 SVGIG come from the germline V gene (reference sequence). V was shortened by 0 bases and J by 0 bases, with 6 bases between the two germline ends. CDR3 size: 14 residues. The CDR3 bases are TGTGCCTGGAGTGTCCCCTATAGCAATCAGCCCCAGCATTTT. This translates into CAWSVPYSNQPQHF.

V gene TRBV4-3 combines with J gene TRBJ1-6; the D gene is possibly TRBD1 (6 bases). V lost 4 bases to trimming and J lost 7 bases, with 20 bases between them. The CDR3 is 17 residues long. From germline, CDR1 is LGHNA and CDR2 YSLEER. CDR3 region: CASSRIRTGTGNSPLHF. The CDR3 coding sequence is TGCGCCAGCAGCCGAATAAGAACAGGGACGGGGAATTCACCCCTCCACTTT.

Of note for this clone: This sample includes further DNA sequences coding for the same CDR3. J is TRBJ2-3 and V is TRBV7-9; TRBD2 aligns across 7 bases. With 5 bases clipped from V and 0 bases from J, the junction kept 2 bases outside the gene matches. Germline assignment: CDR1 SEHNR and CDR2 FQNEAQ (reference sequence). The CDR3 is 14 amino acids. Here the CDR3 DNA reads TGTGCCAGCAGCGTTAGCGGGAGCACAGATACGCAGTATTTT. This gives the protein CASSVSGSTDTQYF.

CDR3 in amino acids: CASSPGLAATDTQYF. The DNA of the CDR3 is TGTGCCAGCAGCCCGGGACTAGCGGCCACAGATACGCAGTATTTT. The chain uses TRBV7-2 and TRBJ2-3; the match to TRBD2 covers 11 bases. This CDR3 contains 15 residues. V lost 5 bases, J lost 2 bases, and 3 bases stayed unmatched. The V gene's germline CDR1 is SGHTA and CDR2 FQGNSA.

The gene calls are TRBV6-6 and TRBJ1-6; the D gene is possibly TRBD1 (5 bases). The CDR3 extends over 13 amino acids. Trimming pared 0 bases from V and 10 bases from J, leaving 7 bases between. Germline lookup yields CDR1 MNHNY and CDR2 SVGAGI (reference sequence). The CDR3 region is CASSYSRGSPLHF. The CDR3 DNA reads as TGTGCCAGCAGTTACTCCCGGGGGTCACCCCTCCACTTT.

This clone was seen a handful of times. Other DNA sequences in the same sample also yield this CDR3. J is TRBJ1-1 and V is TRBV9; D not certain. Trimming stripped 0 bases from V and 1 base from J, with 4 bases between. The CDR3 has 13 amino acids. In germline, CDR1 is SGDLS, CDR2 YYNGEE. The CDR3 loop reads CASSVDGNTEAFF. CDR3 DNA sequence: TGTGCCAGCAGCGTAGACGGGAACACTGAAGCTTTCTTT.

The chain has TRBV4-3 and TRBJ2-5; D unresolved. Germline loops: CDR1 LGHNA, CDR2 YSLEER. Trimming cost V 1 base and J 1 base, with 16 bases left between them. The CDR3 has 17 residues. The CDR3 nucleotides are TGCGCCAGCAGCCAAGGAGCTTGGGGTAGTTTCCAAGAGACCCAGTACTTC. It is translated as CASSQGAWGSFQETQYF.

The chain uses TRBV7-2 and TRBJ2-1; no clear D gene. Between the trimmed V and J ends, which lost 5 bases and 1 base, there was a span of 9 bases. The CDR3 runs 14 residues. Per the germline V gene, CDR1 is SGHTA and CDR2 is FQGNSA. For the CDR3, the DNA is TGTGCCAGCAGCCTCGGGTGGTCCTACAATGAGCAGTTCTTC. It specifies CASSLGWSYNEQFF.

The chain links TRBV4-3 to TRBJ1-4, with TRBD1 identical over 11 bases. Per the germline V gene, CDR1 is LGHNA and CDR2 is YSLEER. This CDR3 is 15 amino acids long. V was pared by 4 bases and J by 7 bases, with 5 bases of the junction left unmatched. The CDR3 coding sequence is TGCGCCAGCAGCCTCTCCGGGACAGGGGGTGAAAAACTGTTTTTT. Protein: CASSLSGTGGEKLFF.

The chain couples TRBV7-2 to TRBJ2-7; D may correspond to TRBD1 or TRBD2 (5 bases each). Germline assignment: CDR1 SGHTA and CDR2 FQGNSA. Trimming took 5 bases from V and 7 from J, leaving 12 bases between them. The CDR3 has 12 amino acids. The CDR3 nucleotides are TGTGCCAGCAGCGGGGGTACGAGGGAGCAGTACTTC. Translated: CASSGGTREQYF. The full variable domain, its missing parts supplied by reference TRBV7-2 and TRBJ2-7, is GAGVSQSPSNKVTEKGKDVELRCDPISGHTALYWYRQSLGQGLEFLIYFQGNSAPDKSGLPSDRFSAERTGGSVSTLTIQRTQQEDSAVYLCASSGGTREQYFGPGTRLTVT.

This clone was detected a few times. The chain combines TRBV5-1 with TRBJ2-7, with unresolved D. CDR1 and CDR2 from the germline V gene are SGHRS and YFSETQ. The CDR3 is 14 residues long. Deletions cut 3 bases from V and 2 bases from J, with 12 bases between. The CDR3 coding sequence is TGCGCCAGCAGCTCCCTCCAAGCTACCTACGAGCAGTACTTC. It is translated as CASSSLQATYEQYF.

The V call is TRBV7-2, the J call TRBJ1-1; D is possibly TRBD1 (5 bases). CDR1 and CDR2 from the germline V gene are SGHTA and FQGNSA. V lost 0 bases and J lost 5, with 13 bases in between. The CDR3 extends over 15 amino acids. The CDR3 DNA follows: TGTGCCAGCAGCTTAGCGCAGGGAGGTACTACTGAAGCTTTCTTT. This encodes CASSLAQGGTTEAFF.

This clone was seen a few times. V gene TRBV6-1 combines with J gene TRBJ2-1; unclear D gene. Trimming took off 2 bases at V and 8 bases at J, with 1 base between the two ends. The CDR3 length is 10 residues. The V gene's germline CDR1 is MNHNS and CDR2 SASEGT. CDR3 sequence reads: CASSEYEQFF. The CDR3 nucleotides read TGTGCCAGCAGTGAATATGAGCAGTTCTTC.